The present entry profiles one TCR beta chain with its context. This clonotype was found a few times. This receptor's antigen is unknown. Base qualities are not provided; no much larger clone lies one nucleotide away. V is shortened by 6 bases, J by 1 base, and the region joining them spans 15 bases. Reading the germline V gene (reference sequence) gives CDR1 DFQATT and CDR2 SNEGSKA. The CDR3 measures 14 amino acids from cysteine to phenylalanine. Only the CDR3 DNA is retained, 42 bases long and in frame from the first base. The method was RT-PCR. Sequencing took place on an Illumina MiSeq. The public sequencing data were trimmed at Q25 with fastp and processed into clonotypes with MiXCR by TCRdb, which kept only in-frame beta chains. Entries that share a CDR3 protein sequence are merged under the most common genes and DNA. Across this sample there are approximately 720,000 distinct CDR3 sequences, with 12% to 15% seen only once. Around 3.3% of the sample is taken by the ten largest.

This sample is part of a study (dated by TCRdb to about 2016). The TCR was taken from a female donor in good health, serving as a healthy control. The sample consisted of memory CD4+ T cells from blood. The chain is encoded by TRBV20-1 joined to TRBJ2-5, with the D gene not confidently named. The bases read TGCAGTGCGGAGCCGTTCCGGCCCCAAGAGACCCAGTACTTC. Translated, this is CSAEPFRPQETQYF.